What follows are 30 T cell receptor beta chains derived from one specimen sequenced in a study of blood T cell repertoires in COVID-19. Sequencing was performed with immunoSEQ multiplex PCR; in TCRdb, only in-frame clones are kept and a portion is missing. This table holds 25,000 to 30,000 clones, around 90% found once. The sample consisted of peripheral blood. The receptors derive from an older man with acute or convalescent COVID-19.

The chain's CDR3 is CASRTGTSGRNEQYF. The CDR3 coding sequence is TGTGCCAGTAGGACCGGGACTAGCGGGAGAAACGAGCAGTACTTC. This sequence joins TRBV19 and TRBJ2-7, with 14 positions matching TRBD2. J was trimmed by 5 bases and V by 6 bases; bases with no gene match: 6. Germline V gives CDR1 LNHDA, CDR2 SQIVND (reference sequence). This CDR3 has 15 amino acids.

J is TRBJ2-5 and V is TRBV5-1; 9 nucleotides line up with TRBD1. From germline, CDR1 is SGHRS and CDR2 YFSETQ. After removal of 4 bases from V and 2 bases from J, the junction contained 3 bases not matched to a gene. This CDR3 has 14 residues. The CDR3 nucleotides read TGCGCCAGCAGCACAGGGACAGGGCAAGAGACCCAGTACTTC. It yields the protein CASSTGTGQETQYF. Looking up the rest from reference TRBV5-1 and TRBJ2-5 gives the full variable domain: KAGVTQTPRYLIKTRGQQVTLSCSPISGHRSVSWYQQTPGQGLQFLFEYFSETQRNKGNFPGRFSGRQFSNSRSEMNVSTLELGDSALYLCASSTGTGQETQYFGPGTRLLVL.

This sequence joins TRBV27 and TRBJ1-5, with TRBD1 identical over 10 bases. Germline V gene data show CDR1 as MNHEY and CDR2 as SMNVEV (reference sequence). V was clipped by 6 bases and J by 6 bases; unmatched bases: 8. The CDR3 contains 15 residues. CDR3: CASSRGTGVGQPQHF. The CDR3 nucleotides read TGTGCCAGCAGCAGAGGGACAGGGGTGGGTCAGCCCCAGCATTTT.

This clone was counted once. This chain connects TRBV5-1 to TRBJ1-4; perhaps TRBD1 as D (6 bases). The length of the CDR3 is 16 residues. Trimming shortened V by 0 bases and J by 8 bases, and 17 bases separated the two germline ends. Germline V gives CDR1 SGHRS, CDR2 YFSETQ. The DNA of the CDR3 is TGCGCCAGCAGCTTGGCCAAGGCAGGGGTAAGGGAAAAACTGTTTTTT. It codes for CASSLAKAGVREKLFF.

J is TRBJ1-1 and V is TRBV18; no clear D gene. Germline assignment: CDR1 KGHSH and CDR2 LQKENI. The V and J ends lost 5 bases and 4 bases respectively, with 14 bases between them. This CDR3 is 14 amino acids long. In nucleotides, the CDR3 is TGTGCCAGCTCAGGATCGGAGTCCGGCACTGAAGCTTTCTTT. Its protein product is CASSGSESGTEAFF.

V gene TRBV2 combines with J gene TRBJ1-2, with 7 nucleotides matching TRBD1. The length of the CDR3 is 14 residues. Trimming took 4 bases from V and 5 from J; bases not matched to a gene: 7. Germline assignment: CDR1 SNHLY and CDR2 FYNNEI. Here the CDR3 reads CASSGQGGGYGYTF. The CDR3 nucleotides read TGTGCCAGCAGTGGACAGGGTGGCGGTTATGGCTACACCTTC.

This rearrangement joins TRBV9 to TRBJ2-5, with D perhaps TRBD2 (5 bases). The CDR3 consists of 13 residues. Germline V gene lookup returns CDR1 SGDLS and CDR2 YYNGEE. The V and J ends lost 1 base and 7 bases respectively, with 11 bases between them. DNA of the CDR3: TGTGCCAGCAGCGTAAACTCCGAGGGGACCCAGTACTTC. It encodes CASSVNSEGTQYF.

V gene TRBV19 combines with J gene TRBJ1-1; a possible D gene is TRBD1 (6 bases). The CDR3 is made up of 14 amino acids. The V end lost 9 bases, the J end lost 1 base, and 15 bases lay between the germline ends. Germline V gives CDR1 LNHDA, CDR2 SQIVND (reference sequence). The CDR3, as DNA: TGTGCCAGCCTACCGGGACAAACGAACACTGAAGCTTTCTTT. Protein product: CASLPGQTNTEAFF.

The rearrangement links TRBV7-8 to TRBJ2-3, with a weak D call TRBD2 (6 bases). The V gene lost 3 bases and the J gene lost 5 bases, with 15 bases spanning the gap. The CDR3 is 15 residues long. Per germline, CDR1 SGHVS and CDR2 FQNEAQ. The CDR3 loop reads CASSLGTGVGDTQYF. The CDR3 DNA follows: TGTGCCAGCAGCTTGGGGACGGGAGTCGGAGATACGCAGTATTTT.

The chain joins TRBV7-3 to TRBJ2-3; 10 bases fit TRBD2. Germline CDR1 SGHTA, CDR2 FQGTGA. The CDR3 consists of 15 residues. Losses at the gene ends were 5 bases for V and 3 bases for J; bases not matched to a gene: 5. CDR3 sequence: CASSKGTSETDTQYF. DNA of the CDR3: TGTGCCAGCAGCAAAGGGACTAGCGAAACAGATACGCAGTATTTT.

Here the CDR3 reads CASSPEIPSSGNTIYF. The CDR3 coding sequence is TGTGCCAGCTCTCCGGAGATCCCCTCCTCTGGAAACACCATATATTTT. The chain carries TRBV18 and TRBJ1-3; no clear D. Germline V lookup: CDR1 KGHSH, CDR2 LQKENI. This CDR3 spans 16 amino acids. V lost 6 bases to trimming and J lost 0 bases, with 15 bases between them.

The chain links TRBV29-1 to TRBJ2-7; 10 bases agree with TRBD1. This CDR3 has 15 amino acids. Trimming removed 7 bases from V and 6 bases from J; junction bases left unmatched: 15. Germline V CDR1 and CDR2: SQVTM, ANQGSEA. The CDR3 loop is CSARSPGQGFGEQYF. DNA of the CDR3: TGCAGCGCAAGAAGCCCGGGACAGGGGTTCGGCGAGCAGTACTTC.

This clone has a handful of counts. CDR3 DNA sequence: TGCGCCAGCAGCAGGGGGCAGGCCAAAAACATTCAGTACTTC. Translated: CASSRGQAKNIQYF. The chain carries TRBV5-1 and TRBJ2-4, with 7 bases fitting TRBD1. V trimming: 4 bases; J trimming: 1 base; junction bases outside the gene matches: 2. Germline CDR1 is SGHRS and CDR2 is YFSETQ. This CDR3 has 14 residues.

This clone was seen once. This rearrangement joins TRBV14 to TRBJ2-3, with 10 bases identical to TRBD2. The J segment lost 2 bases and the V segment lost 4 bases, leaving 6 bases of the junction unmatched. The CDR3 has 16 amino acids. Germline V lookup: CDR1 SGHDN, CDR2 FVKESK. The CDR3 spells CASSRSSGGPTDTQYF. CDR3 coding DNA: TGTGCCAGCAGCCGTTCTAGCGGGGGCCCCACAGATACGCAGTATTTT.

The V and J genes are TRBV13 and TRBJ1-4, with D possibly being TRBD1 (6 bases). Trimming removed 1 base at V and 12 bases at J, with 6 bases between. The CDR3 is made up of 11 amino acids. Germline V gene lookup returns CDR1 PRHDT and CDR2 FYEKMQ (reference sequence). The DNA for the CDR3 is TGTGCCAGCAGCTTAGAGGGGGAACTGTTTTTT. Translated, it gives CASSLEGELFF.

The genes are TRBV27 and TRBJ1-6; D is unresolved. CDR1 and CDR2 from the germline V gene are MNHEY and SMNVEV (reference sequence). The CDR3 runs to 15 residues. Between the trimmed V and J ends, which lost 7 bases and 6 bases, there was a span of 16 bases. The CDR3: CASTILGGRNSPLHF. Here the CDR3 DNA reads TGTGCCAGCACCATCCTTGGCGGGCGTAATTCACCCCTCCACTTT.

The V and J genes are TRBV7-2 and TRBJ2-5, with TRBD2 matching over 9 bases. V gave up 3 bases and J gave up 5 bases; unmatched junction bases: 4. This CDR3 comprises 14 residues. Looked up from germline, CDR1 is SGHTA and CDR2 is FQGNSA. The CDR3 reads CASSFLAGQETQYF. The CDR3 DNA reads TGTGCCAGCAGCTTTCTAGCGGGGCAGGAGACCCAGTACTTC.

This chain connects TRBV19 to TRBJ2-1, with D maybe TRBD2 (6 bases). V was shortened by 7 bases and J by 4 bases, with 26 bases between the two germline ends. The CDR3 is 18 amino acids. Per the germline V gene, CDR1 is LNHDA and CDR2 is SQIVND (reference sequence). As DNA, the CDR3 is TGTGCCAGTAAAGGGTTAACCCCGGGGGTGGGGTTATACAATGAGCAGTTCTTC. This translates into CASKGLTPGVGLYNEQFF.

This chain joins TRBV4-3 and TRBJ2-5, with 9 bases aligning to TRBD1. The ends lost 1 base at V and 3 bases at J; junction bases unmatched: 3. This CDR3 region has 15 residues. Germline lookup yields CDR1 LGHNA and CDR2 YSLEER. CDR3 in amino acids: CASSQGGDREETQYF. The CDR3 DNA reads as TGCGCCAGCAGCCAAGGGGGGGACAGGGAAGAGACCCAGTACTTC.

The chain carries TRBV7-8 and TRBJ2-7; 10 bases map to TRBD1. V dropped 5 bases and J dropped 6; count of bases not matched to a gene: 10. The germline CDR1 and CDR2 sequences are SGHVS and FQNEAQ. CDR3 length: 15 residues. The CDR3 sequence is CASSPRAGQGSEQYF. The CDR3 DNA follows: TGTGCCAGCAGCCCAAGGGCGGGACAGGGGAGCGAGCAGTACTTC.

The chain has TRBV7-6 and TRBJ2-7; D remains ambiguous. This CDR3 has 15 amino acids. Per the germline V gene, CDR1 is SGHVS and CDR2 is FNYEAQ. The V gene lost 0 bases and the J gene lost 1 base, with 10 bases spanning the gap. Written as DNA, the CDR3 is TGTGCCAGCAGCTTAGCGCCCCAACAGTCCTACGAGCAGTACTTC. Translating gives CASSLAPQQSYEQYF.

This chain links TRBV5-1 with TRBJ1-1, with D uncertain. This CDR3 is 13 amino acids long. Trimming removed 3 bases from V and 1 base from J, with 7 bases in between. From germline, CDR1 is SGHRS and CDR2 YFSETQ. The CDR3, as DNA: TGCGCCAGCAGCTCCAGCGCGAACACTGAAGCTTTCTTT. It codes for CASSSSANTEAFF.

The rearrangement uses TRBV4-2 and TRBJ2-1; D uncertain. V was trimmed by 0 bases and J by 7 bases, leaving 7 bases between them. The CDR3 is 13 residues long. The germline V gene encodes CDR1 LGHNA and CDR2 YNFKEQ. The CDR3 loop reads CASSQDRANEQFF. The CDR3 coding sequence is TGTGCCAGCAGCCAAGATAGAGCGAATGAGCAGTTCTTC.

The chain uses TRBV18 and TRBJ2-5; 7 bases map to TRBD2. Trimming cost V 1 base and J 1 base; bases outside gene matches: 0. CDR1 KGHSH and CDR2 LQKENI come from the germline V gene. CDR3 length equals 14 residues. In DNA form, the CDR3 reads TGTGCCAGCTCACCACGGGGGGGCCAAGAGACCCAGTACTTC. Its translation is CASSPRGGQETQYF.

This clone was seen a single time. The V and J genes are TRBV9 and TRBJ1-2; D unclear. With 0 bases removed from V and 4 bases from J, the gap between germline ends came to 13 bases. The CDR3 sequence is 15 residues long. Per the germline V gene, CDR1 is SGDLS and CDR2 is YYNGEE. In DNA, the CDR3 is TGTGCCAGCAGCGTAGCTGGAGGGTTGGGCTATGGCTACACCTTC. This encodes CASSVAGGLGYGYTF.

This chain uses TRBV13 with TRBJ2-7, with a weak D call TRBD2 (6 bases). CDR3 length: 13 residues. Trimming shortened V by 4 bases and J by 3 bases, and 10 bases separated the two germline ends. Germline assignment: CDR1 PRHDT and CDR2 FYEKMQ (reference sequence). The CDR3 DNA reads as TGTGCCAGCAGCTACCATAGCGGCTACGAGCAGTACTTC. It translates to CASSYHSGYEQYF.

The chain links TRBV7-2 to TRBJ2-7, with 10 bases matching TRBD1. This CDR3 spans 16 amino acids. J was trimmed by 0 bases and V by 2 bases; bases with no gene match: 4. Germline CDR1 and CDR2: SGHTA and FQGNSA. In DNA, the CDR3 is TGTGCCAGCAGCTTAAACCGGGACAGGGGCTCCTACGAGCAGTACTTC. This gives the protein CASSLNRDRGSYEQYF. The variable domain in full, with the rest retrieved from reference TRBV7-2 and TRBJ2-7, is GAGVSQSPSNKVTEKGKDVELRCDPISGHTALYWYRQSLGQGLEFLIYFQGNSAPDKSGLPSDRFSAERTGGSVSTLTIQRTQQEDSAVYLCASSLNRDRGSYEQYFGPGTRLTVT.

The genes are TRBV6-5 and TRBJ1-1; 8 bases align to TRBD1. Germline CDR1 reads MNHEY; CDR2 reads SVGAGI. V shed 0 bases and J 1 base; nucleotides not matched to a gene: 4. This CDR3 is 16 amino acids long. The CDR3 spells CASSYSTRGQNTEAFF. The CDR3 bases are TGTGCCAGCAGTTACTCGACCAGGGGGCAGAACACTGAAGCTTTCTTT.

CDR3 region: CASSPAGGTDTQYF. In DNA form, the CDR3 reads TGTGCCAGCAGCCCAGCGGGAGGCACAGATACGCAGTATTTT. The chain employs TRBV7-9 and TRBJ2-3; 8 bases agree with TRBD2. Trimming at V came to 5 bases and at J to 1 base, leaving 2 bases not matched to a gene. CDR1 and CDR2 (germline): SEHNR, FQNEAQ (reference sequence). The CDR3 spans 14 residues.

For the CDR3, the DNA is TGTGCCAGCAAGACGACAGGGGGCTACCACGAGCAGTACTTC. Translated: CASKTTGGYHEQYF. The V gene is TRBV6-5, the J gene TRBJ2-7, with TRBD1 identical over 10 bases. With 7 bases clipped from V and 5 bases from J, the junction kept 8 bases outside the gene matches. Germline CDR1 and CDR2: MNHEY and SVGAGI. The CDR3 consists of 14 residues.